This TCR beta chain originates from a study of shared clonotypes between healthy human individuals. Assay execution proceeded at the deep level. Only in-frame clones appear in the TCRdb table, and some are missing; sequencing was by immunoSEQ multiplex PCR. The table records some 2 million clones, over 85% of them present only once. Germline CDR1 and CDR2: MNHNS and SASEGT. With V trimmed by 1 base and J by 2 bases, 0 bases remained unmatched. The CDR3 is 14 amino acids. Input material: naive CD4+ T cells sorted from blood. The subset here: CD45RA+ positively selected. The J gene is TRBJ2-3, the V gene TRBV6-1; 7 nucleotides match TRBD2. The receptor comes from a man between 18 and 29 years old in good health. For the CDR3, the DNA is TGTGCCAGCAGTGAAGGGGACTACACAGATACGCAGTATTTT. Protein: CASSEGDYTDTQYF.